This T cell receptor beta chain was sequenced during a study of cytomegalovirus exposure and HLA in healthy donors. Regarding this clone: The antigen is unknown.

Germline CDR1 SGHTA, CDR2 FQGNSA. J lost 8 bases, V lost 5 bases, and 6 bases had no gene match. The CDR3 extends over 13 amino acids. Points from the study as a whole: In a later analysis, first-cohort TCR clusters were found to tend to co-occur in the approximately 120 validation repertoires. In vitro confirmation showed three CMV-associated chains to be CMV antigen specific.

TCRdb's copy holds only in-frame clones and misses some; the assay was immunoSEQ multiplex PCR. In the table there are roughly 280,000 clones, just over 85% of which are singletons. This TCR was sampled from a woman in her late teens or twenties in good health and CMV-seronegative. The V and J genes are TRBV7-2 and TRBJ1-2; 9 bases are shared with TRBD1. The specimen sequenced was PBMCs. DNA for the CDR3: TGTGCCAGCAGCACCCGGGACAGGGCGGGCTACACCTTC. Translating gives CASSTRDRAGYTF.